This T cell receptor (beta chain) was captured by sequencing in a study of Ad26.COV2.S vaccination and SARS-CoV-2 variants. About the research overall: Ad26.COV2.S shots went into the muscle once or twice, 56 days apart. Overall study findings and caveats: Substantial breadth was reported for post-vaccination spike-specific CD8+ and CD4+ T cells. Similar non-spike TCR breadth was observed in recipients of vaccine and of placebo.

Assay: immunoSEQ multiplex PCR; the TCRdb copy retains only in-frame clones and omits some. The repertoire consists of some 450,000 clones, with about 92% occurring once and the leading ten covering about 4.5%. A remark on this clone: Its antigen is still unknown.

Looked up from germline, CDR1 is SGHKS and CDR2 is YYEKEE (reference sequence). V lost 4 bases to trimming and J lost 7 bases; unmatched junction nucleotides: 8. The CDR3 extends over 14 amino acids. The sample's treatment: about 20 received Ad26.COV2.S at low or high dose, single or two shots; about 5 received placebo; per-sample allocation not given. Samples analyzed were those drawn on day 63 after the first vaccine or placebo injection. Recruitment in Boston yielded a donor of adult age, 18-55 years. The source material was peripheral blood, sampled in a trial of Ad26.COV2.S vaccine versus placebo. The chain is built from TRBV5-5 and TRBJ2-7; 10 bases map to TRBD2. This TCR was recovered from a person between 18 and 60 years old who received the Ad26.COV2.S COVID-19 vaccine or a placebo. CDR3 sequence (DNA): TGTGCCAGCAGCGCAGCGGGAGGGTCGTGGGAGCAGTACTTC. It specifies CASSAAGGSWEQYF.